The entry that follows covers one T cell receptor beta chain sequence. There is no known antigen for this receptor. The record has no base qualities; no much larger clone is one base away. The data belong to a study of blood T cell repertoires in COVID-19 (dated by TCRdb to 2020 to 2022). A note on the overall study: The collaborator samples originated in the United States, Italy and Spain and spanned the acute and convalescent phases of COVID-19. Samples came from the ongoing ImmuneRACE study (first 160 participants) plus 1,254 subjects from 6 global collaborators. Where HLA class I and class II types were available, the types were taken from metadata supplied by the sample provider, not from assay-based typing. The prospective study material was composed of cDNA or gDNA derived from T cells, B-cell-depleted T cells, or PBMCs. A freely available public database, intended as a resource for researchers studying the immune response to SARS-CoV-2, is where the repertoires were released. Sample metadata almost always included a de-identified subject ID, COVID-19 status, age in years and sex. The dataset comprised deeply sampled blood TCRbeta repertoires from subjects exposed to, actively infected with, or recovered from COVID-19.

The immunoSEQ Assay, a bias-controlled multiplex PCR, was used to amplify TCRbeta CDR3 regions from genomic DNA. The original pipeline was this. Within the assay, amplification of reference gene primers was used to estimate how many nucleated cells each sample contained. To quantify the absolute abundance of each unique TCRbeta CDR3 rearrangement, sequence reads were collapsed and filtered. Productive Simpson clonality was computed per sample as the square root of Simpson's diversity index over productive rearrangements. TCRdb mirrors the immuneACCESS table, restricted to in-frame sequences. Some clones are absent from its copies; in checked studies, under half trace to an unresolved V gene, and the reason for the others is unknown. The V and J calls and the clone size are those of that table, but D and trimming were determined from the DNA. The sample profile shows 250,000 to 400,000 clones; approximately 90% of them were found once. Of the sample, 1.5% to 2% is held by the ten largest clones.

One collaborating source in Seattle enrolled patients while the patients were actively infected and followed the patients over time throughout the course of disease. The collaborating institutions used their own protocols to collect whole blood in K2EDTA tubes. For TCRbeta analysis, collaborators shipped samples as frozen whole blood, isolated PBMCs, or DNA extracted from either of those sample types. Trimming leaves V shorter by 8 bases and J shorter by 2 bases, with the junction holding 5 bases beyond the gene matches. From its cysteine to its phenylalanine, the CDR3 spans 14 amino acids. Of all the DNA, just the CDR3 is kept, 42 bases in frame from base 1. CDR1 and CDR2, looked up from the germline V gene, are MNHEY and SVGAGI. What the authors observed across the whole study: Clinical and demographic metadata were provided uncurated, with the amount varying by source and participant.

The specimen sequenced was peripheral blood. The chain was built from TRBV6-5 and TRBJ2-2, with 7 middle bases fitting TRBD1. This sequence originates from a woman aged 25 to 45 with COVID-19, enrolled during active disease. The CDR3 region: CASGQGVNTGELFF. The nucleotides are TGTGCCAGCGGGCAGGGGGTTAACACCGGGGAGCTGTTTTTT.